The clone carrying this TCR beta chain appeared a few times. Its matching antigen is unknown. The data originate from a study of blood T cells in healthy people across ages. The study, taken as a whole, reports: Strongly correlated with naive T cell percentage was TCR beta diversity. Expanded clonotype changes were possibly confounded by unknown donor CMV status. A roughly linear fall in TCR beta diversity per million T cells was seen with increasing age.

Then a second PCR, running roughly 7 to 11 cycles, was carried out with a sample-barcoded 5' primer and a J-beta primer mix. Every cDNA molecule carried a tag from a template-switch adaptor bearing 12 random nucleotides. One entry per CDR3 protein, called by TCRdb with MiXCR from the 5' RACE reads. The sample carries some 1.8 million distinct CDR3 sequences, around 42% recorded once. There are 14 residues in the CDR3. The V gene's germline CDR1 is SGHTA and CDR2 FQGNSA. The V gene is TRBV7-2, the J gene TRBJ2-5; TRBD2 matches 10 bases. The DNA end is more similar to TRBJ2-7, so the J call may be wrong. Material for sequencing was blood. This TCR came from a human donor in good health. CDR3 sequence (DNA): TGTGCCAGCAGCTTAGGAGCGGGGGGGCGCGAGCAGTACTTC. Protein sequence: CASSLGAGGREQYF.